These 29 T cell receptor beta chains were all obtained from the same sample, sequenced in a study of blood T cell repertoires in COVID-19. TCRdb keeps only in-frame clones here, not all; method: immunoSEQ multiplex PCR. The table has nearly 200,000 clones, 84% seen once. The sample was peripheral blood. Receptors originate from an older woman with active or convalescent COVID-19.

V is TRBV11-3 and J is TRBJ1-1; D not certain. The CDR3 spans 13 residues. V lost 0 bases and J lost 6, with 8 bases in between. Germline CDR1 is SGHNT and CDR2 is YENEEA. Here the CDR3 DNA reads TGTGCCAGCAGCTTAGAAGGAGGAGCTGAAGCTTTCTTT. Its protein is CASSLEGGAEAFF. The whole variable domain, filled in from reference TRBV11-3 and TRBJ1-1, reads EAGVVQSPRYKIIEKKQPVAFWCNPISGHNTLYWYLQNLGQGPELLIRYENEEAVDDSQLPKDRFSAERLKGVDSTLKIQPAELGDSAVYLCASSLEGGAEAFFGQGTRLTVV.

This sequence joins TRBV28 and TRBJ2-2; the match to TRBD2 covers 7 bases. V lost 5 bases, J lost 2 bases, and 8 bases stayed unmatched. Germline V gene data show CDR1 as MDHEN and CDR2 as SYDVKM. The CDR3 is 16 residues long. The CDR3 loop reads CASSDIAGLNTGELFF. CDR3 sequence (DNA): TGTGCCAGCAGTGATATAGCGGGTCTAAACACCGGGGAGCTGTTTTTT.

This clone was observed a single time. The chain recombines TRBV6-5 with TRBJ1-1; no definite D call. The V gene lost 6 bases and the J gene lost 8 bases, with 16 bases spanning the gap. Germline CDR1 is MNHEY and CDR2 is SVGAGI. The CDR3 has 13 amino acids. CDR3 protein: CASRQPGRREAFF. CDR3 nucleotides: TGTGCCAGCAGACAACCGGGAAGACGGGAAGCTTTCTTT.

CDR3 DNA sequence: TGCGCCAGCAGCCTCCAGGGACTAACCACCGGGGAGCTGTTTTTT. Its protein is CASSLQGLTTGELFF. The chain recombines TRBV5-1 with TRBJ2-2; 7 nucleotides align to TRBD2. Germline loops: CDR1 SGHRS, CDR2 YFSETQ. Germline trimming cut 4 bases from V and 4 bases from J; bases unmatched to any gene: 7. This CDR3 comprises 15 residues.

The gene calls are TRBV27 and TRBJ2-7; a possible D gene is TRBD1 (6 bases). The V gene's germline CDR1 is MNHEY and CDR2 SMNVEV (reference sequence). CDR3 length: 13 residues. Trimming took off 3 bases at V and 7 bases at J, with 13 bases between the two ends. The CDR3 here is CASSFAGQGEQYF. The DNA for the CDR3 is TGTGCCAGCAGTTTTGCGGGCCAGGGGGAGCAGTACTTC.

The chain has TRBV2 and TRBJ2-1; D is uncertain. The CDR3 runs to 13 residues. Trimming cost V 3 bases and J 6 bases, with 9 bases left between them. Germline V gives CDR1 SNHLY, CDR2 FYNNEI. CDR3 DNA sequence: TGTGCCAGCAGTGACCCTCGGAGCAATGAGCAGTTCTTC. Translating it yields CASSDPRSNEQFF.

The genes are TRBV15 and TRBJ2-5; tentatively, D is TRBD2 (6 bases). Germline-derived CDR1 and CDR2 are LNHNV and YYDKDF (reference sequence). V was cut by 6 bases and J by 6 bases, with 14 bases left in between. This CDR3 has 13 residues. CDR3 residues: CATRVGGTQTQYF. CDR3 nucleotides: TGTGCCACCAGAGTAGGAGGGACGCAGACCCAGTACTTC.

The genes are TRBV30 and TRBJ1-5; possibly TRBD1 for D (6 bases). Trimming removed 2 bases at V and 9 bases at J, with 14 bases between. The CDR3 has 13 residues. Per the germline V gene, CDR1 is GTSNPN and CDR2 is SVGIG (reference sequence). The CDR3 loop reads CAWSTTGGGPQHF. CDR3 nucleotide sequence: TGTGCCTGGAGTACGACAGGTGGTGGGCCCCAGCATTTT. The variable domain in full, with the rest retrieved from reference TRBV30 and TRBJ1-5, is SQTIHQWPATLVQPVGSPLSLECTVEGTSNPNLYWYRQAAGRGLQLLFYSVGIGQISSEVPQNLSASRPQDRQFILSSKKLLLSDSGFYLCAWSTTGGGPQHFGDGTRLSIL.

V and J are TRBV6-5 and TRBJ1-1; TRBD1 matches 8 bases. This CDR3 has 12 residues. Germline CDR1 and CDR2: MNHEY and SVGAGI. V trimming: 6 bases; J trimming: 10 bases; junction bases outside the gene matches: 7. The DNA for the CDR3 is TGTGCCAGCAGCGGGTACAGGGGGGGAGCTTTCTTT. Its protein product is CASSGYRGGAFF.

The chain couples TRBV5-1 to TRBJ1-2; 12 bases align to TRBD1. From germline, CDR1 is SGHRS and CDR2 YFSETQ. This CDR3 region has 17 residues. Trimming at V came to 3 bases and at J to 6 bases, leaving 12 bases not matched to a gene. CDR3 bases: TGCGCCAGCAGCTGGGCCGGGACAGGGGGCGTGGGGAATGGCTACACCTTC. It yields the protein CASSWAGTGGVGNGYTF.

This clone was counted only a few times. This chain connects TRBV20-1 to TRBJ1-2, with TRBD1 identical over 7 bases. Losses at the gene ends were 3 bases for V and 7 bases for J; bases not matched to a gene: 11. CDR3 length: 14 amino acids. Germline V lookup: CDR1 DFQATT, CDR2 SNEGSKA (reference sequence). In nucleotides, the CDR3 is TGCAGTGCTAGTAGCCTTAGACAGGGTTTTGGCTACACCTTC. Encoded protein: CSASSLRQGFGYTF.

The chain joins TRBV11-2 to TRBJ2-7; D remains ambiguous. CDR1 and CDR2 from the germline V gene are SGHAT and FQNNGV. V was cut by 7 bases and J by 2 bases, with 9 bases left in between. This CDR3 is 12 amino acids long. DNA of the CDR3: TGTGCCAGCAATACAGTTACCTACGAGCAGTACTTC. Translation gives CASNTVTYEQYF.

The chain has TRBV5-1 and TRBJ2-7; 8 bases line up with TRBD2. In germline, CDR1 is SGHRS, CDR2 YFSETQ. The V and J ends lost 3 bases and 0 bases, in that order; junction bases with no gene match: 2. The CDR3 has 14 residues. This CDR3 is CASSSGLASYEQYF. CDR3 nucleotide sequence: TGCGCCAGCAGCTCCGGACTAGCCTCCTACGAGCAGTACTTC. Variable domain in full (rest from reference TRBV5-1 and TRBJ2-7): KAGVTQTPRYLIKTRGQQVTLSCSPISGHRSVSWYQQTPGQGLQFLFEYFSETQRNKGNFPGRFSGRQFSNSRSEMNVSTLELGDSALYLCASSSGLASYEQYFGPGTRLTVT.

The rearrangement uses TRBV11-1 and TRBJ2-7; 7 nucleotides align to TRBD2. CDR1 is SGHAT and CDR2 is FQDESV in the germline V gene (reference sequence). This CDR3 has 13 residues. V shed 9 bases, J shed 1 base, and the junction held 6 bases outside the gene matches. As DNA, the CDR3 is TGTGCCAGTAAGACTAGCTCTTCCTACGAGCAGTACTTC. Translating gives CASKTSSSYEQYF.

The V gene is TRBV7-9, the J gene TRBJ2-2; possible D gene TRBD1, 5 bases. V lost 5 bases and J 3 bases, leaving 19 bases between the germline ends. The CDR3 runs to 17 residues. Germline V lookup: CDR1 SEHNR, CDR2 FQNEAQ (reference sequence). The DNA for the CDR3 is TGTGCCAGCAGCCAAGCCGCAGGGAATGGTTACACCGGGGAGCTGTTTTTT. Translation: CASSQAAGNGYTGELFF. Drawing the rest from reference TRBV7-9 and TRBJ2-2, the complete variable domain is DTGVSQNPRHKITKRGQNVTFRCDPISEHNRLYWYRQTLGQGPEFLTYFQNEAQLEKSRLLSDRFSAERPKGSFSTLEIQRTEQGDSAMYLCASSQAAGNGYTGELFFGEGSRLTVL.

CDR3 residues: CASIGGAGKPYEQYF. CDR3 coding DNA: TGTGCCAGCATCGGGGGGGCGGGAAAACCCTACGAGCAGTACTTC. The chain combines TRBV28 with TRBJ2-7; 8 nucleotides line up with TRBD2. Trimming cost V 7 bases and J 2 bases; bases outside gene matches: 10. This CDR3 is built from 15 residues. Germline V gene data show CDR1 as MDHEN and CDR2 as SYDVKM.

This clone was found many times. The chain uses TRBV14 and TRBJ1-2; 7 nucleotides match TRBD1. Trimming at V came to 5 bases and at J to 2 bases, leaving 8 bases not matched to a gene. CDR1 and CDR2 (germline): SGHDN, FVKESK. This CDR3 spans 15 amino acids. CDR3: CASSVRQGWNYGYTF. In DNA form, the CDR3 reads TGTGCCAGCAGCGTCCGACAGGGATGGAACTATGGCTACACCTTC. Using reference TRBV14 and TRBJ1-2 for the parts outside the CDR3, the full variable domain is EAGVTQFPSHSVIEKGQTVTLRCDPISGHDNLYWYRRVMGKEIKFLLHFVKESKQDESGMPNNRFLAERTGGTYSTLKVQPAELEDSGVYFCASSVRQGWNYGYTFGSGTRLTVV.

The rearrangement uses TRBV7-9 and TRBJ1-4; D unresolved. The V gene lost 5 bases and the J gene lost 9 bases, with 19 bases spanning the gap. CDR3 length: 15 residues. CDR1 and CDR2 (germline): SEHNR, FQNEAQ (reference sequence). The CDR3, as DNA: TGTGCCAGCAGCCCCCTACTGCCAGCGGAAAAAAAACTGTTTTTT. Protein product: CASSPLLPAEKKLFF.

This chain links TRBV14 with TRBJ2-3; 9 positions match TRBD2. The trim removed 4 bases at V and 5 bases at J, leaving 16 bases unmatched. Germline V gene data show CDR1 as SGHDN and CDR2 as FVKESK. This CDR3 has 18 amino acids. DNA of the CDR3: TGTGCCAGCAGCCCGTCCTGGGGCGGGAGGGCCGGGGGAGATACGCAGTATTTT. It encodes CASSPSWGGRAGGDTQYF.

The chain employs TRBV18 and TRBJ1-1; TRBD1 matches 7 bases. CDR3 size: 14 residues. V gave up 4 bases and J gave up 0 bases; unmatched junction bases: 2. Germline V gene lookup returns CDR1 KGHSH and CDR2 LQKENI. The CDR3 loop reads CASSRTGVNTEAFF. The CDR3 coding sequence is TGTGCCAGCTCACGGACAGGTGTGAACACTGAAGCTTTCTTT.

The genes are TRBV6-7 and TRBJ1-5; tentatively, D is TRBD1 (5 bases). TRBV6-7 is given ORF status, its function remaining uncertain. The ends were cut back, 6 bases at V and 2 bases at J, with 23 bases in the middle. The CDR3 contains 18 residues. The CDR3 bases are TGTGCCAGCAGGGACCCGGGGCACGGGACTCAGCGCAATCAGCCCCAGCATTTT. Its protein product is CASRDPGHGTQRNQPQHF.

The chain recombines TRBV19 with TRBJ2-7, with a possible D match to TRBD1 (5 bases). Germline V gene sequence: CDR1 LNHDA, CDR2 SQIVND (reference sequence). V was trimmed by 1 base and J by 3 bases, leaving 10 bases between them. The CDR3 sequence is 14 residues long. For the CDR3, the DNA is TGTGCCAGTAGTATAGCGGCCAGGGACTACGAGCAGTACTTC. Its protein is CASSIAARDYEQYF.

The chain has TRBV5-6 and TRBJ2-2, with 11 bases fitting TRBD2. CDR3 length: 18 residues. V was pared by 3 bases and J by 6 bases, with 13 bases of the junction left unmatched. Looked up from germline, CDR1 is SGHDT and CDR2 is YYEEEE. The CDR3 loop reads CASSSRGLAGWGAGELFF. For the CDR3, the DNA is TGTGCCAGCAGCTCTCGCGGACTAGCGGGTTGGGGGGCCGGGGAGCTGTTTTTT. The variable domain in full, with the rest retrieved from reference TRBV5-6 and TRBJ2-2, is DAGVTQSPTHLIKTRGQQVTLRCSPKSGHDTVSWYQQALGQGPQFIFQYYEEEERQRGNFPDRFSGHQFPNYSSELNVNALLLGDSALYLCASSSRGLAGWGAGELFFGEGSRLTVL.

The rearrangement joins TRBV18 to TRBJ1-2; 10 bases are a match to TRBD1. V shed 1 base and J 7 bases; nucleotides not matched to a gene: 9. CDR1 and CDR2 from the germline V gene are KGHSH and LQKENI. This CDR3 region has 16 residues. The CDR3 protein is CASSPRETGGIGGYTF. CDR3 coding DNA: TGTGCCAGCTCACCACGCGAGACAGGGGGCATTGGTGGCTACACCTTC. The variable domain in full, with the rest retrieved from reference TRBV18 and TRBJ1-2, is NAGVMQNPRHLVRRRGQEARLRCSPMKGHSHVYWYRQLPEEGLKFMVYLQKENIIDESGMPKERFSAEFPKEGPSILRIQQVVRGDSAAYFCASSPRETGGIGGYTFGSGTRLTVV.

The V gene is TRBV19, the J gene TRBJ2-2; 7 bases agree with TRBD2. CDR1 is LNHDA and CDR2 is SQIVND in the germline V gene (reference sequence). The CDR3 loop spans 15 amino acids. J gave up 6 bases and V 5 bases, and 9 bases lay outside the gene matches. The CDR3 loop reads CASSAWTSGAGELFF. The CDR3 bases are TGTGCCAGTAGTGCCTGGACTAGTGGGGCCGGGGAGCTGTTTTTT.

Here the CDR3 reads CASSWTTGEKLFF. The CDR3 coding sequence is TGCGCCAGCAGCTGGACCACAGGGGAAAAACTGTTTTTT. The genes are TRBV5-1 and TRBJ1-4; D is perhaps TRBD1 (6 bases). The CDR3 covers 13 residues. V lost 3 bases, J lost 8 bases, and 11 bases lay in between. Germline assignment: CDR1 SGHRS and CDR2 YFSETQ.

This clone was recorded a few times. V gene TRBV18 combines with J gene TRBJ2-1, with 15 nucleotides matching TRBD2. Germline V gene lookup returns CDR1 KGHSH and CDR2 LQKENI. This CDR3 has 18 residues. The junction had 7 bases not matched to a gene; V was cut back by 0 bases and J by 7 bases. The CDR3 loop reads CASSPPVGTSGRRNEQFF. The CDR3 region has the DNA TGTGCCAGCTCACCACCCGTTGGGACTAGCGGGAGGAGGAATGAGCAGTTCTTC. Looking up the rest from reference TRBV18 and TRBJ2-1 gives the full variable domain: NAGVMQNPRHLVRRRGQEARLRCSPMKGHSHVYWYRQLPEEGLKFMVYLQKENIIDESGMPKERFSAEFPKEGPSILRIQQVVRGDSAAYFCASSPPVGTSGRRNEQFFGPGTRLTVL.

The chain joins TRBV19 to TRBJ2-7; possible D gene TRBD2, 6 bases. This CDR3 spans 16 amino acids. The V end lost 3 bases, the J end lost 5 bases, and 20 bases lay between the germline ends. Germline V gives CDR1 LNHDA, CDR2 SQIVND (reference sequence). CDR3: CASSMDSGKGRNEQYF. CDR3 DNA: TGTGCCAGTAGTATGGATAGCGGAAAGGGCAGAAACGAGCAGTACTTC. The full variable domain, with the rest looked up from reference TRBV19 and TRBJ2-7, is DGGITQSPKYLFRKEGQNVTLSCEQNLNHDAMYWYRQDPGQGLRLIYYSQIVNDFQKGDIAEGYSVSREKKESFPLTVTSAQKNPTAFYLCASSMDSGKGRNEQYFGPGTRLTVT.

This chain links TRBV18 with TRBJ2-7; 9 nucleotides line up with TRBD1. This CDR3 is 15 amino acids long. V was clipped by 1 base and J by 5 bases; unmatched bases: 6. Looked up from germline, CDR1 is KGHSH and CDR2 is LQKENI. As DNA, the CDR3 is TGTGCCAGCTCACCACGAGGGACAGGGAGGAACGAGCAGTACTTC. Its translation is CASSPRGTGRNEQYF. The variable domain in full, with the rest retrieved from reference TRBV18 and TRBJ2-7, is NAGVMQNPRHLVRRRGQEARLRCSPMKGHSHVYWYRQLPEEGLKFMVYLQKENIIDESGMPKERFSAEFPKEGPSILRIQQVVRGDSAAYFCASSPRGTGRNEQYFGPGTRLTVT.